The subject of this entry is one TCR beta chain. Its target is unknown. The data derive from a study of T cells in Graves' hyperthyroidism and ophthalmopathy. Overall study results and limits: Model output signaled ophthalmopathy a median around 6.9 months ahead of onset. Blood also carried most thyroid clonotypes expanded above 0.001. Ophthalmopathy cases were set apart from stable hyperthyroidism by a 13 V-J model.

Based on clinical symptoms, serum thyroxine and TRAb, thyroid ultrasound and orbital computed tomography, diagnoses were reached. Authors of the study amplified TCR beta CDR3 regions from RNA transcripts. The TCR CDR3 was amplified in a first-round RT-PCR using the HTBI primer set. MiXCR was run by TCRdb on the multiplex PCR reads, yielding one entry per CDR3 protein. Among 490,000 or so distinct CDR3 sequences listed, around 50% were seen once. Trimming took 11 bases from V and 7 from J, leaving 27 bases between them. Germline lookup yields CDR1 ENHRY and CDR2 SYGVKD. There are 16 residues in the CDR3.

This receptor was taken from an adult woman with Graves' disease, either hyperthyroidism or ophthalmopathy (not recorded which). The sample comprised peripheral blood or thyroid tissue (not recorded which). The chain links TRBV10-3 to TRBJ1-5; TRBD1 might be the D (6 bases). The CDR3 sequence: CAVGDSTRGENQPQHF. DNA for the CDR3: TGTGCCGTAGGGGACTCCACGAGGGGGGAGAACCAGCCCCAGCATTTT.